The 8 T cell receptor beta chains in this list originate from one sample, sequenced in a study of PD-L1 blockade in urothelial cancer. Clones were sequenced by immunoSEQ multiplex PCR, and TCRdb holds only the in-frame ones, with some missing. The table records under 70,000 clones, roughly 87% of them present only once. Noted time point: pretreatment peripheral blood. Source: PBMCs, taken around atezolizumab (anti-PD-L1) treatment. The origin of the receptors is a man in his sixties or seventies with urothelial cancer.

This chain connects TRBV27 to TRBJ2-5, with D tentatively TRBD2 (5 bases). CDR1 MNHEY and CDR2 SMNVEV come from the germline V gene (reference sequence). The V gene lost 2 bases and the J gene lost 2 bases, with 15 bases spanning the gap. This CDR3 spans 16 amino acids. The CDR3 nucleotides read TGTGCCAGCAGTTTAGGGCCCGGGGTTAGACAAGAGACCCAGTACTTC. It translates to CASSLGPGVRQETQYF.

The chain is built from TRBV12-5 and TRBJ2-1; possibly TRBD2 for D (6 bases). The germline V gene encodes CDR1 LGHNT and CDR2 FRNRAP. V was cut by 6 bases and J by 6 bases, with 18 bases left in between. This CDR3 comprises 15 residues. This CDR3 reads CASGFGTSSPNEQFF. For the CDR3, the DNA is TGTGCTAGTGGATTCGGGACTTCAAGCCCCAATGAGCAGTTCTTC.

This sequence joins TRBV28 and TRBJ2-7; 7 positions match TRBD2. CDR3 length: 15 amino acids. Germline V CDR1 and CDR2: MDHEN, SYDVKM. V shed 4 bases, J shed 2 bases, and the junction held 8 bases outside the gene matches. CDR3 DNA: TGTGCCAGCAGTTCCCCCCCGGGAGGCACCTACGAGCAGTACTTC. Its translation: CASSSPPGGTYEQYF.

V is TRBV5-6 and J is TRBJ1-1; D possibly corresponds to TRBD1 (6 bases). Trimming pared 4 bases from V and 3 bases from J, leaving 13 bases between. The V gene's germline CDR1 is SGHDT and CDR2 YYEEEE. This CDR3 region has 14 residues. DNA of the CDR3: TGTGCCAGCAGCCGGGGGGCCAGGGACACTGAAGCTTTCTTT. It translates to CASSRGARDTEAFF.

The chain carries TRBV6-6 and TRBJ2-5, with 8 bases lining up with TRBD1. J was trimmed by 1 base and V by 0 bases; bases with no gene match: 1. This CDR3 is built from 15 residues. The germline gives CDR1 MNHNY, CDR2 SVGAGI (reference sequence). The CDR3 here is CASSYSQGGQETQYF. The DNA of the CDR3 is TGTGCCAGCAGTTACTCACAGGGGGGCCAAGAGACCCAGTACTTC.

This clone was detected a few times. V gene TRBV5-4 combines with J gene TRBJ2-7; 8 bases map to TRBD2. V shed 4 bases and J 5 bases; nucleotides not matched to a gene: 11. The CDR3 loop spans 15 amino acids. CDR1 and CDR2 from the germline V gene are SGHNT and YYREEE (reference sequence). CDR3 sequence (DNA): TGTGCCAGCAGCCCCCAAGCGGGAGTGGACCACGAGCAGTACTTC. Its translation: CASSPQAGVDHEQYF.

The chain couples TRBV28 to TRBJ2-2; 8 nucleotides line up with TRBD2. Germline assignment: CDR1 MDHEN and CDR2 SYDVKM. Trimming at V came to 6 bases and at J to 7 bases, leaving 13 bases not matched to a gene. This CDR3 region has 16 residues. CDR3 nucleotides: TGTGCCAGCAGACGTTCCGGGACTAGTCTTAACGGGGAGCTGTTTTTT. Its protein is CASRRSGTSLNGELFF.

This clone was seen a few times. V gene TRBV5-6 combines with J gene TRBJ1-2; D is perhaps TRBD1 (5 bases). The CDR3 has 13 amino acids. Per germline, CDR1 SGHDT and CDR2 YYEEEE. V was clipped by 5 bases and J by 4 bases, with 12 bases between them. DNA of the CDR3: TGTGCCAGCAGGATCGGACACCTCTATGGCTACACCTTC. This codes for CASRIGHLYGYTF.